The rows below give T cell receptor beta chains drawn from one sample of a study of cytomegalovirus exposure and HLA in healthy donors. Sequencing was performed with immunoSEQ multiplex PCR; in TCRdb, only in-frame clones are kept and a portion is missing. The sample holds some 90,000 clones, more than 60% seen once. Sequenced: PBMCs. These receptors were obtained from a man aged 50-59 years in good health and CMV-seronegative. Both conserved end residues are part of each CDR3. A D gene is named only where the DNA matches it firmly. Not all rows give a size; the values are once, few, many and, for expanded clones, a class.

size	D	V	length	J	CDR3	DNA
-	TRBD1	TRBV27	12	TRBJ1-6	CASSSGGSPLHF	TGTGCCAGCAGTTCAGGGGGTTCACCCCTCCACTTT
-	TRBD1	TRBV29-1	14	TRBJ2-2	CSVAGTGDTGELFF	TGCAGCGTTGCCGGGACAGGGGACACCGGGGAGCTGTTTTTT
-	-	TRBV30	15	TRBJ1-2	CAWSVRVTGSDGYTF	TGTGCCTGGAGTGTAAGGGTAACAGGGTCAGATGGCTACACCTTC
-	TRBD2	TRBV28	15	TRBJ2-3	CASSLAGGQVDTQYF	TGTGCCAGCAGTTTAGCGGGGGGGCAAGTAGATACGCAGTATTTT
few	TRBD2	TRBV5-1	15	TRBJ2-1	CASRGSGVSYNEQFF	TGCGCCAGCAGGGGGAGCGGGGTATCCTACAATGAGCAGTTCTTC
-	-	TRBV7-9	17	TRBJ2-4	CASSLAIGSLDKNIQYF	TGTGCCAGCAGCTTAGCCATCGGGTCGTTGGACAAAAACATTCAGTACTTC
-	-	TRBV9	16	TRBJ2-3	CASSVGASPGTDTQYF	TGTGCCAGCAGCGTAGGAGCGAGCCCTGGCACAGATACGCAGTATTTT
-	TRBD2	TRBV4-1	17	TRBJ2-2	CASSQLGLVGNTGELFF	TGCGCCAGCAGCCAACTCGGACTAGTCGGGAACACCGGGGAGCTGTTTTTT
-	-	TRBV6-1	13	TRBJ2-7	CASSLDIAYEQYF	TGTGCCAGCAGTCTGGACATAGCCTACGAGCAGTACTTC
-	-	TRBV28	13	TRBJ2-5	CASSSGSTETQYF	TGTGCCAGCAGTTCAGGGTCCACAGAGACCCAGTACTTC
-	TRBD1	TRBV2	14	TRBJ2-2	CASSVKTGVGELFF	TGTGCCAGCAGTGTCAAGACAGGGGTCGGGGAGCTGTTTTTT
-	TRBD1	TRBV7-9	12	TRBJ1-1	CSSSPGGFEAFF	TGTTCCAGCAGCCCAGGGGGCTTTGAAGCTTTCTTT
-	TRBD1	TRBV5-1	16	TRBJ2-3	CASSWGTGLSTDTQYF	TGCGCCAGCAGCTGGGGGACAGGGCTGAGCACAGATACGCAGTATTTT
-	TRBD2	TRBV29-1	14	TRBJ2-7	CSVPRGGRANEQYF	TGCAGCGTGCCGCGGGGGGGGAGGGCCAACGAGCAGTACTTC
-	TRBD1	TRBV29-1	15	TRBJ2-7	CSVALDRGRFYEQYF	TGCAGCGTTGCCCTGGACAGGGGGCGCTTCTACGAGCAGTACTTC
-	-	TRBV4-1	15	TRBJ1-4	CASSQEGGRGEKLFF	TGCGCCAGCAGCCAAGAGGGGGGGCGAGGCGAAAAACTGTTTTTT
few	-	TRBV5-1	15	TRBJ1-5	CASSPTGNYNQPQHF	TGCGCCAGCAGCCCGACCGGGAACTACAATCAGCCCCAGCATTTT
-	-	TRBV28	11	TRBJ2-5	CASSSVETQYF	TGTGCCAGCAGTTCAGTAGAGACCCAGTACTTC
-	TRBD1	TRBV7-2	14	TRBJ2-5	CASSPTGWRETQYF	TGTGCCAGCAGCCCGACAGGGTGGCGAGAGACCCAGTACTTC
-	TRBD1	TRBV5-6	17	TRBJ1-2	CASSIIAGTGALYGYTF	TGTGCCAGCAGTATAATTGCCGGGACAGGGGCCCTCTATGGCTACACCTTC
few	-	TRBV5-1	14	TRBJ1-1	CASSLAGRNTEAFF	TGCGCCAGCAGCTTAGCAGGCCGGAACACTGAAGCTTTCTTT
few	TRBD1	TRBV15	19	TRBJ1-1	CATSPEGQASEWMNTEAFF	TGTGCCACCAGCCCTGAGGGACAGGCCTCGGAATGGATGAACACTGAAGCTTTCTTT
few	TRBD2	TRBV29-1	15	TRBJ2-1	CSVEDRAGGTDEQFF	TGCAGCGTTGAAGATCGGGCGGGAGGTACGGATGAGCAGTTCTTC
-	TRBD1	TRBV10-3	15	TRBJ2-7	CAISEVRQGTDEQYF	TGTGCCATCAGTGAGGTCCGACAGGGTACGGACGAGCAGTACTTC
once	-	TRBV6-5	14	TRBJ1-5	CASSSDQRNQPQHF	TGTGCCAGCAGTTCAGACCAGCGGAATCAGCCCCAGCATTTT
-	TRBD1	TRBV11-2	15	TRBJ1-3	CASSLGQGAGNTIYF	TGTGCCAGCAGCTTAGGACAGGGGGCTGGAAACACCATATATTTT
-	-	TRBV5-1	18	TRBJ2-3	CASSSTRDKGSSTDTQYF	TGCGCCAGCAGCTCGACCCGGGACAAAGGTTCTAGCACAGATACGCAGTATTTT
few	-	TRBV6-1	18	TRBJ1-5	CASSGGEGRTYSNQPQHF	TGTGCCAGCAGTGGCGGGGAGGGCAGAACTTATAGCAATCAGCCCCAGCATTTT
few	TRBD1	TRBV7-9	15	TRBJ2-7	CASSPSLGQGIEQYF	TGTGCCAGCAGCCCTTCCCTCGGACAGGGTATCGAGCAGTACTTC
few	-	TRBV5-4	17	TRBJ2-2	CASSLGGGAGSTGELFF	TGTGCCAGCAGCTTGGGAGGTGGGGCGGGATCGACCGGGGAGCTGTTTTTT
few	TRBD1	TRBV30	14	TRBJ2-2	CASPGQRNTGELFF	TGTGCCTCCCCGGGACAGAGGAACACCGGGGAGCTGTTTTTT
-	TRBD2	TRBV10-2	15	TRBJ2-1	CASSEGLAGVDEQFF	TGCGCCAGCAGTGAGGGACTAGCGGGAGTGGATGAGCAGTTCTTC
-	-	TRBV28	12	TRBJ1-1	CASRQRRTEAFF	TGTGCCAGCAGGCAAAGGAGGACTGAAGCTTTCTTT
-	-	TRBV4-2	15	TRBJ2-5	CASSPTGQTRETQYF	TGTGCCAGCAGCCCCACCGGACAGACCCGAGAGACCCAGTACTTC
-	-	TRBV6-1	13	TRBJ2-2	CASSESRDGELFF	TGTGCCAGCAGTGAATCGAGGGACGGGGAGCTGTTTTTT
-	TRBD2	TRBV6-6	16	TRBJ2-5	CASSLLAGTRQETQYF	TGTGCCAGCAGTCTCCTAGCGGGGACGAGACAAGAGACCCAGTACTTC
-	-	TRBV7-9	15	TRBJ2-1	CASSPRQYSYNEQFF	TGTGCCAGCAGCCCTCGACAGTATTCCTACAATGAGCAGTTCTTC
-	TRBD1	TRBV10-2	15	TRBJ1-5	CATWGDSLSNQPQHF	TGCGCCACCTGGGGGGACAGTCTTAGCAATCAGCCCCAGCATTTT
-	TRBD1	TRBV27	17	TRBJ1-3	CASSPLWTGRPGNTIYF	TGTGCCAGCAGTCCACTTTGGACAGGGCGGCCCGGAAACACCATATATTTT
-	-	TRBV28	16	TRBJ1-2	CASSLFGTSRIYGYTF	TGTGCCAGCAGTTTATTCGGCACCTCGAGGATCTATGGCTACACCTTC
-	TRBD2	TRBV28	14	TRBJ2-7	CASSLLGGTYEQYF	TGTGCCAGCAGTTTATTGGGGGGGACCTACGAGCAGTACTTC
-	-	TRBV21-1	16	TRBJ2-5	CASSKSWSVRMETQYF	TGTGCCAGCAGCAAAAGCTGGAGCGTACGAATGGAGACCCAGTACTTC
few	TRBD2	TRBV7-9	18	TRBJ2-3	CASSPKARLAGIADTQYF	TGTGCCAGCAGCCCAAAAGCGAGACTAGCGGGGATAGCAGATACGCAGTATTTT
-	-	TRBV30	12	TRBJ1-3	CAWSVRGNTIYF	TGTGCCTGGAGTGTGCGTGGAAACACCATATATTTT
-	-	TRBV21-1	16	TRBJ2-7	CASHSPSTGPPYEQYF	TGTGCCAGCCACTCCCCTTCGACAGGGCCCCCCTACGAGCAGTACTTC
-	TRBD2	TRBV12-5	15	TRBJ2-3	CASGPTGTTTDTQYF	TGTGCTAGTGGTCCAACCGGGACTACCACAGATACGCAGTATTTT
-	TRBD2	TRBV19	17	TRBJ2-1	CASSMWGLAGGYNEQFF	TGTGCCAGTAGTATGTGGGGACTAGCGGGGGGGTACAATGAGCAGTTCTTC
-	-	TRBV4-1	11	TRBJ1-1	CASSRGSEAFF	TGCGCCAGCAGCCGGGGCTCTGAAGCTTTCTTT
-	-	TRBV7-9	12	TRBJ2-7	CASSSQGYEQYF	TGTGCCAGCAGCTCACAGGGATACGAGCAGTACTTC
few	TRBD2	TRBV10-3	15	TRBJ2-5	CATSRPIAGETTQYF	TGTGCCACCAGCCGACCCATAGCGGGAGAGACGACCCAGTACTTC
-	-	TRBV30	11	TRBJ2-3	CAWKTADTQYF	TGTGCCTGGAAGACTGCGGATACGCAGTATTTT
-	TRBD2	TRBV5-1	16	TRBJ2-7	CASSFASGGSSYEQYF	TGCGCCAGCAGCTTCGCTAGCGGGGGGAGCTCCTACGAGCAGTACTTC
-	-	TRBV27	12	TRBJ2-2	CASSFFTGELFF	TGTGCCAGCAGTTTCTTCACCGGGGAGCTGTTTTTT
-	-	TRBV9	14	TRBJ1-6	CASSVAGYNSPLHF	TGTGCCAGCAGCGTAGCAGGGTATAATTCACCCCTCCACTTT
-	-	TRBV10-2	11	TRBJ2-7	CASSPQYEQYF	TGCGCCAGCAGTCCCCAATACGAGCAGTACTTC
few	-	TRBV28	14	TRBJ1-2	CASRRQEANYGYTF	TGTGCCAGCAGACGACAGGAAGCTAACTATGGCTACACCTTC
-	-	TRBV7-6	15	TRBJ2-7	CASSLGQEGTYEQYF	TGTGCCAGCAGCTTAGGGCAGGAGGGAACCTACGAGCAGTACTTC
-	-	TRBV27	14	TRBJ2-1	CASSFADTYNEQFF	TGTGCCAGCAGTTTCGCGGATACCTACAATGAGCAGTTCTTC